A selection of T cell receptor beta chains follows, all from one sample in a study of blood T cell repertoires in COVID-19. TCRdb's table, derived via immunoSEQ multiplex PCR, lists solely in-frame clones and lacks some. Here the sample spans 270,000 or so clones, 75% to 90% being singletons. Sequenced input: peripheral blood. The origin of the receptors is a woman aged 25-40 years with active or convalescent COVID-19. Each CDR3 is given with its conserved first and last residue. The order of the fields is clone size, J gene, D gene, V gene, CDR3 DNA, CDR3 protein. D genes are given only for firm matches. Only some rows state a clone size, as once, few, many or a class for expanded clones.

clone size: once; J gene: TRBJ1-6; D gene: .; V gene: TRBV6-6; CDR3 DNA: TGTGCCAGCAGCAGCCTGTCCCCAGGTTGGGATTCACCCCTCCACTTT; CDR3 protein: CASSSLSPGWDSPLHF
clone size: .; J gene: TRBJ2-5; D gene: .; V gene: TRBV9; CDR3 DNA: TGTGCCAGCAGCGGTGACTATAAGGAGACCCAGTACTTC; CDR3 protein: CASSGDYKETQYF
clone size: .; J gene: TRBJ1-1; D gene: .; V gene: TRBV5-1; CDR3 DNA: TGCGCCAGCAGCTTGGACACCATGAACACTGAAGCTTTCTTT; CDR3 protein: CASSLDTMNTEAFF
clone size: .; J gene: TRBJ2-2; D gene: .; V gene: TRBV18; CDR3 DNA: TGTGCCAGCTCACGACTGCCTAACCCAACTGGGGAGCTGTTTTTT; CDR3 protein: CASSRLPNPTGELFF
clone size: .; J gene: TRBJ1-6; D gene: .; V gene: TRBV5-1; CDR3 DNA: TGCGCCAGCAGCTTACAGGGTCTTTCTTCACCCCTCCACTTT; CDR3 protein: CASSLQGLSSPLHF
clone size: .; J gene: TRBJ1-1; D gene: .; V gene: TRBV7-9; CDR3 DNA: TGTGCCAGCAGCCACCAGGGCCTGAACACTGAAGCTTTCTTT; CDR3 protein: CASSHQGLNTEAFF
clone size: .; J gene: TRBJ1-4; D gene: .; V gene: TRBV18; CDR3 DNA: TGTGCCAGCTCACCACCAGGAGCAACTAATGAAAAACTGTTTTTT; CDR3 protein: CASSPPGATNEKLFF
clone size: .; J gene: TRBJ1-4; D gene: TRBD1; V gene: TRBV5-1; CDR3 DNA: TGCGCCAGCAGCTACTACGGGACAGGTGAAAAACTGTTTTTT; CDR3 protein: CASSYYGTGEKLFF
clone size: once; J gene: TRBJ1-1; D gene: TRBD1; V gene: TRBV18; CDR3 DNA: TGTGCCAGCTCACCAAGGGACGGGACAGGGGTGCTGGTCACTGAAGCTTTCTTT; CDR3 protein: CASSPRDGTGVLVTEAFF
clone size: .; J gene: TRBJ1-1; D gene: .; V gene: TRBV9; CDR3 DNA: TGTGCCAGCAGCGTAGGTTCAGGTATGAACACTGAAGCTTTCTTT; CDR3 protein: CASSVGSGMNTEAFF
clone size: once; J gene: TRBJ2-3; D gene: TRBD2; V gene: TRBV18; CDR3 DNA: TGTGCCAGCTCACCACCGGGGGGGGCAGATACGCAGTATTTT; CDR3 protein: CASSPPGGADTQYF
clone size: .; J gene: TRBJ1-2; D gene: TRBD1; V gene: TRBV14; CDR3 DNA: TGTGCCAGCAGCCAGGCAGGGGGCGATCGGGGCTATGGCTACACCTTC; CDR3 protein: CASSQAGGDRGYGYTF
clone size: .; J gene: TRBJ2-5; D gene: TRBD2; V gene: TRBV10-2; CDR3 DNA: TGCGCCAGCAGTGAGAGCCTAGCGGGGGGGCGGGGAGAGACCCAGTACTTC; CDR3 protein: CASSESLAGGRGETQYF
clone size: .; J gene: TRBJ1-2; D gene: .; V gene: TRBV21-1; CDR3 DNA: TGTGCCAGCAGCAAAGACTTAAAGAGGACACCGCATAACTATGGCTACACCTTC; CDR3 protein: CASSKDLKRTPHNYGYTF
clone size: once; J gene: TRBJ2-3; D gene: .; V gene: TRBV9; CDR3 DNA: TGTGCCAGCAGCGTAGCTGTGGGGGCGGAAGAAGATACGCAGTATTTT; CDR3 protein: CASSVAVGAEEDTQYF
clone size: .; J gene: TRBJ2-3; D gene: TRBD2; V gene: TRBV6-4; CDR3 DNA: TGTGCCAGCAGTGACTCTGCGGGGGGGGCCACAGATACGCAGTATTTT; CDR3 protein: CASSDSAGGATDTQYF
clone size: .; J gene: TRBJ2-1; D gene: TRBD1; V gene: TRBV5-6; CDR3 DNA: TGTGCCAGCAGCTGGACAGGGGGCAATGAGCAGTTCTTC; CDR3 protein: CASSWTGGNEQFF
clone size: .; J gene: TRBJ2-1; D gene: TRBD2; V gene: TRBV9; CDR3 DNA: TGTGCCAGCAGCGGCGGCGGGGGGGCCTACAATGAGCAGTTCTTC; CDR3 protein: CASSGGGGAYNEQFF
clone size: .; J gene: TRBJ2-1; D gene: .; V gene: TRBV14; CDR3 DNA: TGTGCCAGCAGCCAGGCCGGACATAGGGGTGACTACAATGAGCAGTTCTTC; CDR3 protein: CASSQAGHRGDYNEQFF
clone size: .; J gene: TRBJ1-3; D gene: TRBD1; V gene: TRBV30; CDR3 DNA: TGTGCCTGGAGTGTTAAGGGGGCGCGAGGAAACACCATATATTTT; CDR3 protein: CAWSVKGARGNTIYF
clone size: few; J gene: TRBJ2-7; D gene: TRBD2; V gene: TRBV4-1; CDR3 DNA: TGCGCCAGCAGCCAAGAGGTAGCGGGGGCGTCCTACGAGCAGTACTTC; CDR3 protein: CASSQEVAGASYEQYF
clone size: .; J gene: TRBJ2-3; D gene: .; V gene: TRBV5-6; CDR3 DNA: TGTGCCAGCTGGGCTAGCACAGATACGCAGTATTTT; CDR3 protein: CASWASTDTQYF
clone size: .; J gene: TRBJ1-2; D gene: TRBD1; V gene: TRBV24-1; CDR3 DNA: TGTGCCACCAGTGAGCGTAGGACAGGGGCCGGCTACACCTTC; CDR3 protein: CATSERRTGAGYTF
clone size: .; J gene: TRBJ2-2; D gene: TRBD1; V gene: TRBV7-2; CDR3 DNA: TGTGCCAGCAGTTTGACAGGGCTCAGCGGGGAGCTGTTTTTT; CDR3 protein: CASSLTGLSGELFF
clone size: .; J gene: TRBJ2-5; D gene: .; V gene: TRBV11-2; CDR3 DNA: TGTGCCAGCAGCCTGGTTACAGGGAGAGAGACCCAGTACTTC; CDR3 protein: CASSLVTGRETQYF
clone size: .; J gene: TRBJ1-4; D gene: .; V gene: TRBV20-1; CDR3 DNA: TGCAGTGCTAGTGCGCCTTTAGTTGAGAATGAAAAACTGTTTTTT; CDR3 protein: CSASAPLVENEKLFF
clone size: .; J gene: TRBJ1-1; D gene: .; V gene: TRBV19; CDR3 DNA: TGTGCCAGTAGTATAGGAGGGACACCGAACACTGAAGCTTTCTTT; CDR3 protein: CASSIGGTPNTEAFF
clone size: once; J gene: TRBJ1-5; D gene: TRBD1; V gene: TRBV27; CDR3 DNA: TGTGCCAGCAGTCCCCAACCCCCCGGGACAGGGGTGAATCAGCCCCAGCATTTT; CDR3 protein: CASSPQPPGTGVNQPQHF
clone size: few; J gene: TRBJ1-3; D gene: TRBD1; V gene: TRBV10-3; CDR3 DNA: TGTGCCATCAGTGCGGGACAGGGGTTGGCAGGAAACACCATATATTTT; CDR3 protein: CAISAGQGLAGNTIYF
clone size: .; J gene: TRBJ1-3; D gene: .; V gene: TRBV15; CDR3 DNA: TGTGCCACCAGCAGAGATATGTCCCGCTCTGGAAACACCATATATTTT; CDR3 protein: CATSRDMSRSGNTIYF
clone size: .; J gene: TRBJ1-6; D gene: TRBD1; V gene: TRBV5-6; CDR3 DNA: TGTGCCAGCAGTACCGGGACAGCGGGCTCACCCCTCCACTTT; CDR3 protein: CASSTGTAGSPLHF
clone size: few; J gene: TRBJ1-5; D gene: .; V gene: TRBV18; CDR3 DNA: TGTGCCAGCTCACCTCCCTTGTTCAGGGGAATTCAGCCCCAGCATTTT; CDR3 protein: CASSPPLFRGIQPQHF
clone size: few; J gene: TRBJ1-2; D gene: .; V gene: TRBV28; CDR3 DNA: TGTGCCAGCAGACCCCCCACAGGGTTTGGTTCTGGCTACACCTTC; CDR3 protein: CASRPPTGFGSGYTF
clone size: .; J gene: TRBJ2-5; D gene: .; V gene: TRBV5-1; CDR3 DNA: TGCGCCAGCAGCAGTGGGCCCAAAGAGACCCAGTACTTC; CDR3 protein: CASSSGPKETQYF
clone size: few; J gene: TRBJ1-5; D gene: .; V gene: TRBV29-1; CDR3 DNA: TGCAGCGTTGCCCACGGGAGCAATCAGCCCCAGCATTTT; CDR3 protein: CSVAHGSNQPQHF
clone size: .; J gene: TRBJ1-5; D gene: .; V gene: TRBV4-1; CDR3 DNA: TGCGCCAGCAGCCAAGAAGCAGGGGACGAAAGGCCCCAGCATTTT; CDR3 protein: CASSQEAGDERPQHF
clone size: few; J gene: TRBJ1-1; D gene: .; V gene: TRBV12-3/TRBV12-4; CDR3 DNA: TGTGCCAGCAATACAGCGAACACTGAAGCTTTCTTT; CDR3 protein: CASNTANTEAFF
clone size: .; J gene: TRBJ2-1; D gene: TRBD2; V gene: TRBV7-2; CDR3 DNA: TGTGCCAGCAGTCCTGCGGGGGCTAGCGGGGCCCTGGATGAGCAGTTCTTC; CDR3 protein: CASSPAGASGALDEQFF
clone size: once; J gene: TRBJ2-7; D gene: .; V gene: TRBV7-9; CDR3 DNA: TGTGCCAGCAGCACACAGGGTAGGGACTACGAGCAGTACTTC; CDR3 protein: CASSTQGRDYEQYF
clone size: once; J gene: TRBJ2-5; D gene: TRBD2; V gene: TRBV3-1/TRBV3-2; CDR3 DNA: TGTGCCAGCAGCCAAGAGAGGTCATTAGCGGGGCCCGTCGGGTCCCAGTACTTC; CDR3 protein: CASSQERSLAGPVGSQYF
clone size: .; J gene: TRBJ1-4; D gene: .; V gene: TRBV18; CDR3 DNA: TGTGCCAGCTCACGTAGGACAGCAACTAATGAAAAACTGTTTTTT; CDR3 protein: CASSRRTATNEKLFF
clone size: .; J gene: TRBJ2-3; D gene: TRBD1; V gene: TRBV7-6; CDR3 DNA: TGTGCCAGCAGTTTAGGGACAGGGACCGCTAGCACAGATACGCAGTATTTT; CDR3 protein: CASSLGTGTASTDTQYF
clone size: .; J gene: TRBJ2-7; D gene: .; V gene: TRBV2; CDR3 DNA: TGTGCCAGCAGTGACAGGGTCCACGAGCAGTACTTC; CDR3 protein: CASSDRVHEQYF
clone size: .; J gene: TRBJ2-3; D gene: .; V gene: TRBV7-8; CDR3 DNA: TGTGCCAGCAGCCCTGCCCAGGGGCAGTATTTT; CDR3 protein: CASSPAQGQYF
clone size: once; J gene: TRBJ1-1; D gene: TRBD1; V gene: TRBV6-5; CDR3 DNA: TGTGCCAGCAGCCTAACCGGGACAGGGGAGACTGAAGCTTTCTTT; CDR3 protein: CASSLTGTGETEAFF
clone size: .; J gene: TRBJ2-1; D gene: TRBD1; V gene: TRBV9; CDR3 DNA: TGTGCCAGCAGCGGGGGACAGGGGGAGTTCTTC; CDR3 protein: CASSGGQGEFF
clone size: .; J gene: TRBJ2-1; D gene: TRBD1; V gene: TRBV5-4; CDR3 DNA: TGTGCCAGCAGTTCACCGGGACAGGGAGCGAATGAGCAGTTCTTC; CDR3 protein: CASSSPGQGANEQFF
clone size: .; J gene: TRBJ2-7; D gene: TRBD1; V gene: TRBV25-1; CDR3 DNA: TGTGCCGCTGGTCACGGGACAGCCTACGAGCAGTACTTC; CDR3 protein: CAAGHGTAYEQYF
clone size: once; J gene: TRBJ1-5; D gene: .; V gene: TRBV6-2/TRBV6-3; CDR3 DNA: TGTGCCAGCAGCCCCCCCGTTGGACACTCGTATAGCAATCAGCCCCAGCATTTT; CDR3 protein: CASSPPVGHSYSNQPQHF
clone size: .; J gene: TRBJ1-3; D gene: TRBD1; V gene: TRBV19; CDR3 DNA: TGTGCCAGTAGTCGGACAGGAACCTCTGGAAACACCATATATTTT; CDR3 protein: CASSRTGTSGNTIYF
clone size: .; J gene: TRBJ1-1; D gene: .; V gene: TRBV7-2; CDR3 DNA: TGTGCCAGCAGCTTGCGCCAGGGCACTGAAGCTTTCTTT; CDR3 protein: CASSLRQGTEAFF
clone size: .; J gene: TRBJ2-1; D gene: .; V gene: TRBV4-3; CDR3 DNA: TGCGCCAGCAGCCAAGATCGAAATAGCCGGTTTGGGCAGTTCTTC; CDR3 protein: CASSQDRNSRFGQFF
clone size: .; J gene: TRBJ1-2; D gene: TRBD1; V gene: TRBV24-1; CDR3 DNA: TGTGCCACCAGTGAGAGACAGGGGAATGGCTACACCTTC; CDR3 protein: CATSERQGNGYTF